The rows below give T cell receptor beta chains drawn from one sample of a study of cytomegalovirus exposure and HLA in healthy donors. Only in-frame clones appear in the TCRdb table, and some are missing; sequencing was by immunoSEQ multiplex PCR. Among fewer than 120,000 clones listed, roughly 88% were seen once. The specimen sequenced was PBMCs. These receptors all come from a woman aged 25-40 years in good health and CMV-seropositive. The conserved cysteine and the conserved F or W are not part of the CDR3 here. The order of the fields is V gene, CDR3 protein.

V: TRBV4-3
CDR3: ASSPGLAGAYEQY

V: TRBV9
CDR3: ASSVGSGQGPNEQY

V: TRBV21-1
CDR3: ASSKAPVVYEQY

V: TRBV19
CDR3: ASIKQGALSNQPQH

V: TRBV18
CDR3: ASSPLGPGWETQY

V: TRBV14
CDR3: ASSPGQGSNYGYT

V: TRBV7-6
CDR3: ASSQLAGGPDTQY

V: TRBV5-1
CDR3: ASSLAVGEPSYGYT

V: TRBV4-3
CDR3: ASSQGWALGQGAPYEQY

V: TRBV2
CDR3: ASSGRDRRIYT

V: TRBV7-9
CDR3: ASSTPQGAFTEAF

V: TRBV5-6
CDR3: ASSSSRVRSTDTQY

V: TRBV27
CDR3: ASRGGRSAYEQY

V: TRBV6-1
CDR3: ASSEGGRAVNEQF

V: TRBV7-2
CDR3: ASSFNAGVNTEAF

V: TRBV13
CDR3: ASSLWRGAYEQY

V: TRBV2
CDR3: ASSAGTSGYNEQF

V: TRBV5-1
CDR3: ASSLWSGEPGEQY

V: TRBV5-1
CDR3: ASSPSPGQGLWSATNEKLF

V: TRBV9
CDR3: ASSATSGVYNEQF

V: TRBV30
CDR3: AWSVPRGRETQY

V: TRBV14
CDR3: ASSPVLSGNTIY

V: TRBV28
CDR3: ASSNRAWDGNQPQH

V: TRBV7-9
CDR3: ASSIRLAGESDTQY

V: TRBV6-5
CDR3: ASSYSTGGKLF

V: TRBV5-1
CDR3: ASRLQVVGTDTQY